What follows are 26 T cell receptor beta chains derived from one specimen sequenced in a study of shared clonotypes between healthy human individuals. Repertoires were generated with immunoSEQ multiplex PCR, while TCRdb's copy carries only in-frame clones and drops some. The sample has approximately 2,000,000 clones; 85% to 95% are singletons. The sample was naive CD4+ T cells from PBMCs. As for subset: CD45RA+ positively selected. The origin of the receptors is a young man in good health. Some clones in this sample may be carry-over from other donors' samples.

The rearrangement joins TRBV2 to TRBJ1-2; 10 nucleotides agree with TRBD1. The CDR3 extends over 14 amino acids. The germline V gene has CDR1 SNHLY and CDR2 FYNNEI. Losses at the gene ends were 7 bases for V and 2 bases for J; bases not matched to a gene: 4. The CDR3 is CASNGQGGNYGYTF. CDR3 in DNA: TGTGCCAGCAATGGACAGGGGGGGAACTATGGCTACACCTTC.

The J gene is TRBJ2-2, the V gene TRBV2, with D possibly TRBD1 on 6 matching bases. Germline lookup yields CDR1 SNHLY and CDR2 FYNNEI. Trimming removed 6 bases from V and 1 base from J, with 12 bases in between. This CDR3 is built from 15 residues. The CDR3 region has the DNA TGTGCCAGCAGCCTCAGGGGTCTGAACACCGGGGAGCTGTTTTTT. Translation: CASSLRGLNTGELFF.

CDR3 nucleotide sequence: TGCAGCGTGAAACCAGGGCCTGCATACGAGCAGTACTTC. Its translation: CSVKPGPAYEQYF. The chain employs TRBV29-1 and TRBJ2-7, with TRBD1 as a possible D gene (5 bases). The CDR3 totals 13 residues. Germline CDR1 and CDR2: SQVTM and ANQGSEA. V shed 6 bases and J shed 4 bases, with 16 bases lying between them.

This sequence joins TRBV19 and TRBJ1-4, with D maybe TRBD1 (6 bases). CDR1 is LNHDA and CDR2 is SQIVND in the germline V gene (reference sequence). The germline V and J ends were trimmed by 5 bases and 5 bases, with 15 bases remaining between them. The CDR3 runs to 15 residues. CDR3 coding DNA: TGTGCCAGTAGTTTACGCACAGGGATGAATGAAAAACTGTTTTTT. Translated: CASSLRTGMNEKLFF.

V and J are TRBV5-1 and TRBJ2-1, with 7 bases identical to TRBD2. J was trimmed by 4 bases and V by 7 bases; bases with no gene match: 2. Germline CDR1 is SGHRS and CDR2 is YFSETQ. The CDR3 has 12 amino acids. The CDR3 protein is CASGGGYNEQFF. CDR3 sequence (DNA): TGCGCCAGCGGCGGGGGTTACAATGAGCAGTTCTTC.

V usage is TRBV4-1 and J usage is TRBJ1-1, with 8 bases fitting TRBD1. The CDR3 is made up of 17 amino acids. In germline, CDR1 is MGHRA, CDR2 YSYEKL. After removal of 2 bases from V and 3 bases from J, the junction contained 11 bases not matched to a gene. CDR3 sequence reads: CASSQMPQGVFYTEAFF. The CDR3 DNA is TGCGCCAGCAGCCAAATGCCACAGGGGGTGTTTTACACTGAAGCTTTCTTT.

This rearrangement joins TRBV7-9 to TRBJ2-3; 13 nucleotides agree with TRBD2. Germline CDR1 is SEHNR and CDR2 is FQNEAQ (reference sequence). V gave up 3 bases and J gave up 3 bases; unmatched junction bases: 9. CDR3 length equals 18 residues. The CDR3 nucleotides read TGTGCCAGCAGCTTCCGACTAGCGGGAGGACCTAGGACAGATACGCAGTATTTT. It specifies CASSFRLAGGPRTDTQYF.

V is TRBV5-1 and J is TRBJ1-1; the D is unclear. The CDR3 is 15 residues long. CDR1 SGHRS and CDR2 YFSETQ come from the germline V gene. V gave up 4 bases and J gave up 1 base, with 14 bases separating them. The DNA of the CDR3 is TGCGCCAGCAGCCCGCGTGGGAACTCGAACACTGAAGCTTTCTTT. Its protein is CASSPRGNSNTEAFF.

This clone was found once. This sequence joins TRBV6-5 and TRBJ2-1, with 7 nucleotides matching TRBD2. The CDR3 runs 16 residues. With V trimmed by 0 bases and J by 2 bases, 4 bases remained unmatched. Germline lookup yields CDR1 MNHEY and CDR2 SVGAGI. The CDR3 sequence is CASSYSGSGAYNEQFF. The CDR3 bases are TGTGCCAGCAGTTACTCGGGGAGCGGGGCCTACAATGAGCAGTTCTTC.

The V and J genes are TRBV5-6 and TRBJ1-4, with D maybe TRBD1 (6 bases). The CDR3 runs 17 residues. The germline V gene has CDR1 SGHDT and CDR2 YYEEEE. The V end was cut by 6 bases, the J end by 0 bases, with 18 bases between. The DNA for the CDR3 is TGTGCCAGCACCACATGGACAGCCTTTCCAACTAATGAAAAACTGTTTTTT. Encoded protein: CASTTWTAFPTNEKLFF.

This clone was detected once. The rearrangement links TRBV4-3 to TRBJ2-3, with 8 bases lining up with TRBD2. This CDR3 comprises 15 residues. J was trimmed by 5 bases and V by 1 base; bases with no gene match: 5. CDR1 and CDR2 (germline): LGHNA, YSLEER. CDR3 nucleotides: TGCGCCAGCAGCCAAGCGGGAGGGCCGATAGATACGCAGTATTTT. Translated, it gives CASSQAGGPIDTQYF.

Comments on this clone: The same CDR3 is also encoded by other DNA sequences in this sample. V gene TRBV4-1 combines with J gene TRBJ2-7; 10 nucleotides align to TRBD1. The length of the CDR3 is 16 residues. Unmatched junction bases numbered 10, after V lost 3 bases and J lost 5 bases. Looked up from germline, CDR1 is MGHRA and CDR2 is YSYEKL. CDR3: CASSQETGGVGNEQYF. CDR3 nucleotides: TGCGCCAGCAGCCAGGAGACAGGGGGCGTCGGTAACGAGCAGTACTTC.

The chain uses TRBV18 and TRBJ1-2; perhaps TRBD1 as D (6 bases). Trimming left V 2 bases short and J 5 bases short, with 12 bases between. The germline gives CDR1 KGHSH, CDR2 LQKENI. The CDR3 runs 14 residues. In DNA form, the CDR3 reads TGTGCCAGCTCACCAGCCGGGGGCGAGTATGGCTACACCTTC. This translates into CASSPAGGEYGYTF.

The gene calls are TRBV9 and TRBJ2-3; TRBD2 matches 7 bases. The ends lost 0 bases at V and 2 bases at J; junction bases unmatched: 6. Per the germline V gene, CDR1 is SGDLS and CDR2 is YYNGEE. This CDR3 has 16 residues. CDR3: CASSVGAGTTTDTQYF. The CDR3 DNA sequence: TGTGCCAGCAGCGTAGGGGCCGGGACTACCACAGATACGCAGTATTTT.

The V gene is TRBV28, the J gene TRBJ1-3, with D possibly matching TRBD1 (5 bases). This CDR3 is 16 amino acids long. Germline V CDR1 and CDR2: MDHEN, SYDVKM. V lost 0 bases and J 0 bases, leaving 9 bases between the germline ends. The CDR3 here is CASSLWGRGSGNTIYF. In DNA, the CDR3 is TGTGCCAGCAGTTTATGGGGGAGGGGCTCTGGAAACACCATATATTTT.

The rearrangement joins TRBV5-1 to TRBJ2-1; 10 nucleotides line up with TRBD2. The junction had 7 bases not matched to a gene; V was cut back by 7 bases and J by 3 bases. The CDR3 totals 15 residues. Germline V gives CDR1 SGHRS, CDR2 YFSETQ. The CDR3 DNA sequence: TGCGCCAGCCGGACAACTAGCGGGAACTACAATGAGCAGTTCTTC. Encoded protein: CASRTTSGNYNEQFF.

A single count supports this clone. The rearrangement links TRBV30 to TRBJ1-5; D gene ambiguous. Per germline, CDR1 GTSNPN and CDR2 SVGIG (reference sequence). Trimming shortened V by 0 bases and J by 2 bases, and 17 bases separated the two germline ends. This CDR3 comprises 17 residues. This CDR3 is CAWSVSGLTRRNQPQHF. As DNA, the CDR3 is TGTGCCTGGAGTGTAAGTGGGTTGACAAGGCGCAATCAGCCCCAGCATTTT.

This rearrangement joins TRBV5-1 to TRBJ2-7; no firm D call. Germline CDR1 SGHRS, CDR2 YFSETQ. V was pared by 5 bases and J by 4 bases, with 10 bases between. CDR3 length: 12 residues. Here the CDR3 reads CASSNDVYEQYF. CDR3 coding DNA: TGCGCCAGCAGTAATGACGTTTACGAGCAGTACTTC.

The chain couples TRBV28 to TRBJ1-4; D not certain. This CDR3 region has 14 residues. V dropped 7 bases and J dropped 0 bases, with 9 bases sitting between them. The germline V gene has CDR1 MDHEN and CDR2 SYDVKM. Here the CDR3 DNA reads TGTGCCAGCAATGAACAGTCAACTAATGAAAAACTGTTTTTT. The encoded protein is CASNEQSTNEKLFF.

To note about this clone: One end of the junction does not line up with germline, which may come from a read error. The rearrangement links TRBV7-9 to TRBJ1-1, with D possibly TRBD1 on 5 matching bases. CDR1 SEHNR and CDR2 FQNEAQ come from the germline V gene (reference sequence). The CDR3 consists of 16 residues. CDR3 amino acids: CASNLPSRGANVEAFF. CDR3 in DNA: TGTGCCAGCAACTTACCGTCGAGAGGGGCGAACGTTGAAGCTTTCTTT.

The chain has TRBV28 and TRBJ2-5; TRBD1 matches at 8 bases. Trimming took 6 bases from V and 6 from J; bases not matched to a gene: 12. The germline gives CDR1 MDHEN, CDR2 SYDVKM. The CDR3 sequence is 15 residues long. The CDR3 DNA reads TGTGCCAGCAGCCCCAAAACCGGACAGGGACAGACCCAGTACTTC. Residues: CASSPKTGQGQTQYF. Based on the CDR3 plus reference TRBV28 and TRBJ2-5, the full variable domain is DVKVTQSSRYLVKRTGEKVFLECVQDMDHENMFWYRQDPGLGLRLIYFSYDVKMKEKGDIPEGYSVSREKKERFSLILESASTNQTSMYLCASSPKTGQGQTQYFGPGTRLLVL.

The gene calls are TRBV5-1 and TRBJ2-3; D could derive from TRBD1 or TRBD2 (5 bases each). V lost 2 bases to trimming and J lost 6 bases, with 19 bases between them. The CDR3 covers 16 residues. Germline values: CDR1 SGHRS, CDR2 YFSETQ. The DNA of the CDR3 is TGCGCCAGCAGCTTACTCGGGGCGAATCCCGCGGATACGCAGTATTTT. Encoded protein: CASSLLGANPADTQYF.

The genes are TRBV7-3 and TRBJ2-7; 13 nucleotides line up with TRBD2. CDR1 is SGHTA and CDR2 is FQGTGA in the germline V gene. The trim removed 2 bases at V and 6 bases at J, leaving 7 bases unmatched. The CDR3 runs 16 residues. CDR3 nucleotide sequence: TGTGCCAGCAGCTTATATGCTCGACTAGCGGGAGGCGAGCAGTACTTC. Amino acids: CASSLYARLAGGEQYF.

The chain joins TRBV2 to TRBJ2-3; 7 bases line up with TRBD2. CDR3 size: 22 residues. After removal of 3 bases from V and 1 base from J, the junction contained 25 bases not matched to a gene. The germline V gene encodes CDR1 SNHLY and CDR2 FYNNEI. This CDR3 reads CASSDPIPGLTIPKHRTDTQYF. As DNA, the CDR3 is TGTGCCAGCAGTGACCCCATCCCGGGACTAACAATACCGAAGCACCGCACAGATACGCAGTATTTT.

Comment on this clone: This CDR3 is also generated by other DNA sequences in the sample. The rearrangement links TRBV28 to TRBJ1-2, with a tentative D call TRBD1 (5 bases). V lost 4 bases, J lost 4 bases, and 7 bases lay in between. Germline V gives CDR1 MDHEN, CDR2 SYDVKM. CDR3 length: 12 residues. CDR3: CASSSGSYGYTF. In DNA, the CDR3 is TGTGCCAGCAGTTCAGGGAGCTATGGCTACACCTTC.

With respect to this clone: The sample carries other DNA sequences with the same CDR3. The genes are TRBV5-1 and TRBJ1-1; D gene unclear. V was clipped by 0 bases and J by 1 base, with 7 bases between them. This CDR3 is 14 amino acids long. Germline lookup yields CDR1 SGHRS and CDR2 YFSETQ. As DNA, the CDR3 is TGCGCCAGCAGCTTGGAACCGGGGAACACTGAAGCTTTCTTT. Protein: CASSLEPGNTEAFF.